This record covers a single T cell receptor (beta chain). This specimen comes from a study of OX40 agonist ivuxolimab in advanced cancers. Study context: Earlier anti-PD-1, anti-PD-L1 or anti-CTLA-4 therapy was permitted; under 50% had received some.

Here immunoSEQ multiplex PCR was the method, and the copy in TCRdb shows in-frame clones only, minus some. Of some 100,000 clones in the sample, about nine tenths were seen once. The germline V gene has CDR1 SGHDT and CDR2 YYEEEE. The CDR3 has 13 residues. V lost 2 bases and J lost 7, with 10 bases in between. The receptor comes from an adult with an advanced solid tumor such as melanoma, head and neck, liver or kidney cancer. This rearrangement joins TRBV5-6 to TRBJ1-5; TRBD1 is a possible D gene (5 bases). Sample: CD4+ or CD8+ T cells sorted from blood, taken in a trial of the OX40 agonist ivuxolimab. For the CDR3, the DNA is TGTGCCAGCAGCTTTCAGGGAAAACAGCCCCAGCATTTT. The encoded protein is CASSFQGKQPQHF.